This T cell receptor (beta chain) was observed in a study of preoperative IRX-2 immunotherapy in early breast cancer. From germline, CDR1 is SGHNT and CDR2 YENEEA. The CDR3 totals 15 residues. The junction had 8 bases not matched to a gene; V was cut back by 7 bases and J by 2 bases. The treatment is: preoperative locoregional IRX-2 cytokine immunotherapy. Patients received preoperative, locoregional IRX-2 cytokine immunotherapy in a phase Ib study. The table came from immunoSEQ multiplex PCR; TCRdb's copy has only in-frame clones and leaves some out. The sample lists 35,000 to 40,000 clones; around four fifths were seen once. This clone was observed a handful of times.

The gene calls are TRBV11-3 and TRBJ2-3; 8 bases fit TRBD2. The sequence derives from a human donor with breast cancer. Sequencing used lymph node tissue, obtained after IRX-2 immunotherapy. The DNA for the CDR3 is TGTGCCAGCATCCGTGACGGGGGGGCCACAGATACGCAGTATTTT. It is translated as CASIRDGGATDTQYF.